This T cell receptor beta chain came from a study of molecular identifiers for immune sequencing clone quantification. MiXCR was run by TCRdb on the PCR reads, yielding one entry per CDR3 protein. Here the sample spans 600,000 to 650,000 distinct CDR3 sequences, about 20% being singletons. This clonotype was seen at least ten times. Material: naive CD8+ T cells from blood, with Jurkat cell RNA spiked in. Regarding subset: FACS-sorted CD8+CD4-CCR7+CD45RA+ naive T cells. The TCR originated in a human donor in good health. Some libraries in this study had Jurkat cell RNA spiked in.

The CDR3 DNA reads TGCGCCAGCAGCTCCGAGCGGGAGGTGGCAGATACGCAGTATTTT. Translation gives CASSSEREVADTQYF. The chain is built from TRBV5-1 and TRBJ2-3, with 9 bases matching TRBD2. Germline assignment: CDR1 SGHRS and CDR2 YFSETQ. After removal of 3 bases from V and 4 bases from J, the junction contained 6 bases not matched to a gene. The CDR3 is made up of 15 amino acids.